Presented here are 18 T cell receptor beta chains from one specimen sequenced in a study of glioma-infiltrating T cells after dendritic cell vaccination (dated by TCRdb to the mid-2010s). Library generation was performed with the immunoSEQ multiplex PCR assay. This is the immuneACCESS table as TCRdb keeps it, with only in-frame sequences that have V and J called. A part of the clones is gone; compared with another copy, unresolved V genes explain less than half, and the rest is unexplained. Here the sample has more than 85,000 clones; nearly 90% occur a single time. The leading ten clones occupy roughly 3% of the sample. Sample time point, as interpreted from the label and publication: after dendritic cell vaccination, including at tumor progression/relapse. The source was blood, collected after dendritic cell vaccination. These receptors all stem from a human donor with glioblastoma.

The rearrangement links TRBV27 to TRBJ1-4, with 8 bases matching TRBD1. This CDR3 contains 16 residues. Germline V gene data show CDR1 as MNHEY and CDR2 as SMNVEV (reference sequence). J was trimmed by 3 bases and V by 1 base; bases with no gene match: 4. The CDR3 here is CASSLLGQGPNEKLFF. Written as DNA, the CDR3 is TGTGCCAGCAGTTTATTAGGACAGGGTCCTAATGAAAAACTGTTTTTT.

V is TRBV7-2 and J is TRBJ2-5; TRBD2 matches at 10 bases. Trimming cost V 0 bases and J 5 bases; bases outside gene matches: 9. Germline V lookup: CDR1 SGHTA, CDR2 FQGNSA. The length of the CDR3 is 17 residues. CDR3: CASSLAAGGPGWETQYF. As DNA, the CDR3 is TGTGCCAGCAGCTTAGCAGCGGGAGGGCCGGGATGGGAGACCCAGTACTTC.

The CDR3 region has the DNA TGCGCCAGCAGCCCCACCGGAGGACTTAATGAAAAACTGTTTTTT. It codes for CASSPTGGLNEKLFF. The chain combines TRBV5-1 with TRBJ1-4; unclear D gene. Germline values: CDR1 SGHRS, CDR2 YFSETQ. The CDR3 covers 15 residues. Trimming removed 4 bases at V and 4 bases at J, with 14 bases between.

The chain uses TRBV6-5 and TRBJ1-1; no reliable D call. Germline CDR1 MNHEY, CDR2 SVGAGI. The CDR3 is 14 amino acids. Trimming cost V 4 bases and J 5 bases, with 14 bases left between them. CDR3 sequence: CASSLVPARTEAFF. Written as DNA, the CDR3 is TGTGCCAGCAGTTTAGTTCCGGCGAGGACTGAAGCTTTCTTT.

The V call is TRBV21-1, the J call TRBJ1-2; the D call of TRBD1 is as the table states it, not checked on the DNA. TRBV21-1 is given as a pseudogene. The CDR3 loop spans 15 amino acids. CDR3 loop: CASSYQTGLYDGYTF. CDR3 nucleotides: TGTGCCAGCAGCTATCAAACAGGGCTATATGATGGCTACACCTTC.

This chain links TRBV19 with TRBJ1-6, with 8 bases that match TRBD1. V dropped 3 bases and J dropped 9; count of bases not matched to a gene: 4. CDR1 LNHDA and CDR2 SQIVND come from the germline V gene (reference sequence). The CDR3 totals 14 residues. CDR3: CASSIDRGRSPLHF. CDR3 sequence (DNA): TGTGCCAGTAGTATTGACAGGGGTCGTTCACCCCTCCACTTT.

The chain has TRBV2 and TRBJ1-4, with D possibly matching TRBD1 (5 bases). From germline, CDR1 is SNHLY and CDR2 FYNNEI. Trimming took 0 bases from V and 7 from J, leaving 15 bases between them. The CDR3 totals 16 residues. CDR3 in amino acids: CASSEAAGIGSEKLFF. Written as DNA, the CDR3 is TGTGCCAGCAGTGAAGCGGCAGGGATTGGGTCTGAAAAACTGTTTTTT.

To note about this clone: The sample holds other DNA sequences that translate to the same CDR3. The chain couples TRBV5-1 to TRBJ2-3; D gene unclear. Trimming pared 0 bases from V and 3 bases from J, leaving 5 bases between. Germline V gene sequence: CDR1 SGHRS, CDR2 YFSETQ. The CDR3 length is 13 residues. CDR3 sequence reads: CASSLAGTDTQYF. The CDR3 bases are TGCGCCAGCAGCTTGGCCGGGACAGATACGCAGTATTTT.

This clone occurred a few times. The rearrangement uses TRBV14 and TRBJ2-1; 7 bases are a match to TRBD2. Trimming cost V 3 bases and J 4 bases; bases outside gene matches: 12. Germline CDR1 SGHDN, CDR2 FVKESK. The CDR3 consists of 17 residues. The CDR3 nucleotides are TGTGCCAGCAGCCAGCTTCTCTTTGCGGGAGCTTACAATGAGCAGTTCTTC. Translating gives CASSQLLFAGAYNEQFF.

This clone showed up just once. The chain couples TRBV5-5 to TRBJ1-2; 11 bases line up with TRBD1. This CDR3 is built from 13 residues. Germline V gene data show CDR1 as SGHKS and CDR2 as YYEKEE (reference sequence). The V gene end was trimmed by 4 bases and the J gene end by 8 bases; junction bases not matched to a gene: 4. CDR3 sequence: CASSGDRGGGYTF. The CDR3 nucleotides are TGTGCCAGCAGCGGGGACAGGGGGGGCGGCTACACCTTC. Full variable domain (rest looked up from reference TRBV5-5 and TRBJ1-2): DAGVTQSPTHLIKTRGQQVTLRCSPISGHKSVSWYQQVLGQGPQFIFQYYEKEERGRGNFPDRFSARQFPNYSSELNVNALLLGDSALYLCASSGDRGGGYTFGSGTRLTVV.

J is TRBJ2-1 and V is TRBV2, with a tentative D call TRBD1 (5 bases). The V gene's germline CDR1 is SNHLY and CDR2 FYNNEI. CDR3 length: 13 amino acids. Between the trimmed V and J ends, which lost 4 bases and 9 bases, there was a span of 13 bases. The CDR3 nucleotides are TGTGCCAGCAGTGGGGGCCCAGGTGGTGAGCAGTTCTTC. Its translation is CASSGGPGGEQFF.

The CDR3: CASRTGSDSYEQYF. The CDR3 nucleotides are TGTGCCAGCAGAACCGGGTCAGATTCCTACGAGCAGTACTTC. The chain carries TRBV2 and TRBJ2-7; D unclear. This CDR3 is built from 14 residues. Germline CDR1 reads SNHLY; CDR2 reads FYNNEI. The ends were cut back, 6 bases at V and 1 base at J, with 13 bases in the middle. The full variable domain, completed using reference TRBV2 and TRBJ2-7, is EPEVTQTPSHQVTQMGQEVILRCVPISNHLYFYWYRQILGQKVEFLVSFYNNEISEKSEIFDDQFSVERPDGSNFTLKIRSTKLEDSAMYFCASRTGSDSYEQYFGPGTRLTVT.

CDR3 nucleotides: TGTGCCAGCAGCTTTAGGAGGGGTACGTACAATGAGCAGTTCTTC. Protein: CASSFRRGTYNEQFF. The chain links TRBV7-2 to TRBJ2-1, with D perhaps matching TRBD2 (6 bases). The germline gives CDR1 SGHTA, CDR2 FQGNSA. This CDR3 region has 15 residues. Trimming pared 3 bases from V and 4 bases from J, leaving 13 bases between. Together with reference TRBV7-2 and TRBJ2-1, the CDR3 gives the full variable domain: GAGVSQSPSNKVTEKGKDVELRCDPISGHTALYWYRQSLGQGLEFLIYFQGNSAPDKSGLPSDRFSAERTGGSVSTLTIQRTQQEDSAVYLCASSFRRGTYNEQFFGPGTRLTVL.

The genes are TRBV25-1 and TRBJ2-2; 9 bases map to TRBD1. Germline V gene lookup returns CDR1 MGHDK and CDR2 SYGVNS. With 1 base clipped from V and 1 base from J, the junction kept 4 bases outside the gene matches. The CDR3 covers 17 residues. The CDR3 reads CASSEFEGQGNTGELFF. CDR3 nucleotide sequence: TGTGCCAGCAGTGAATTCGAGGGACAGGGGAACACCGGGGAGCTGTTTTTT.

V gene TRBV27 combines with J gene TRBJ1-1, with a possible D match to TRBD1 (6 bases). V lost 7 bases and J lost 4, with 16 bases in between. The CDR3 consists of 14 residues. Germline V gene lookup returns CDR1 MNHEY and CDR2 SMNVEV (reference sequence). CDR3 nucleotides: TGTGCCAGCAACCTGGGACAAGCGACCACTGAAGCTTTCTTT. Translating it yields CASNLGQATTEAFF.

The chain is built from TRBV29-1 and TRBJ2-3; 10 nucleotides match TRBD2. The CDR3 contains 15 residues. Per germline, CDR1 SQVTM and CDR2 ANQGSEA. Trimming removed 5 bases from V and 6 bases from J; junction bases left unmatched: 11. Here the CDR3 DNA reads TGCAGCGTTCCAGGGGCTAGCGGGAGTGGGGATACGCAGTATTTT. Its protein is CSVPGASGSGDTQYF.

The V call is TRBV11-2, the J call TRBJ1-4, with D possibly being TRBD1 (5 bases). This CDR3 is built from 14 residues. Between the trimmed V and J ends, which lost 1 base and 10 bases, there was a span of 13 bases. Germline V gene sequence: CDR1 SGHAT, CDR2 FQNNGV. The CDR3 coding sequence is TGTGCCAGCAGCTTAGGGCAGGGTCAGGGAAAACTGTTTTTT. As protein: CASSLGQGQGKLFF.

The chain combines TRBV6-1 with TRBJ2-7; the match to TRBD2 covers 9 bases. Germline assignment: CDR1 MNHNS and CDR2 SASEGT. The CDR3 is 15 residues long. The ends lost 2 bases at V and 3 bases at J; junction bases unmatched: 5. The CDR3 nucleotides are TGTGCCAGCAGTGAACAAGCTAGCGGGGTCTACGAGCAGTACTTC. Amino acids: CASSEQASGVYEQYF.